This paragraph covers one TCR beta chain sequence. This entry is derived from a study of blood T cell repertoires in COVID-19. Study background: COVID-19 samples from acute and convalescent phases originated in the United States, Italy and Spain.

Profiling relied on immunoSEQ multiplex PCR, and the TCRdb table lists in-frame clones only, not all of them. The sample has hundreds of thousands of clones; around 88% are singletons. The V gene's germline CDR1 is SEHNR and CDR2 FQNEAQ (reference sequence). The CDR3 consists of 14 residues. Trimming pared 4 bases from V and 10 bases from J, leaving 19 bases between. Researchers sorted participants into cohorts using their self-reported clinical history. Symptom resolution, clearance, or two negative PCRs marked the recovered donors of Cohort 3. The sample was PBMCs or T cells enriched from blood (not recorded which). The TCR originated in a woman aged 40 to 50 who had recovered from COVID-19. The chain is built from TRBV7-9 and TRBJ1-1, with D possibly TRBD1 on 6 matching bases. The CDR3 is CASSSIDRTARAFF. CDR3 nucleotide sequence: TGTGCCAGCAGCTCCATTGACAGGACCGCGCGAGCTTTCTTT.